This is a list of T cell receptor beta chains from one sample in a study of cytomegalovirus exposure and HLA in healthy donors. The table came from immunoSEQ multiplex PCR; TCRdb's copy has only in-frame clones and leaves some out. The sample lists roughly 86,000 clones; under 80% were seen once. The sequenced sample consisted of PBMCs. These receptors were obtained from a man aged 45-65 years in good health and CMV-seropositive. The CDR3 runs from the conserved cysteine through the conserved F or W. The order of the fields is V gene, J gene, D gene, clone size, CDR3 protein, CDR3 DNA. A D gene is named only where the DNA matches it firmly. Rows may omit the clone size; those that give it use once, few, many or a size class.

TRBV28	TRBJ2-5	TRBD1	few	CASSFQGAQETQYF	TGTGCCAGCAGTTTCCAGGGGGCACAAGAGACCCAGTACTTC
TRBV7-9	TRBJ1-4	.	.	CASSLDRFGGNEKLFF	TGTGCCAGCAGCTTGGATAGGTTCGGCGGAAATGAAAAACTGTTTTTT
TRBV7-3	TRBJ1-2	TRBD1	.	CASSLTRPGQGHGYTF	TGTGCCAGCAGCTTAACTCGGCCGGGACAGGGGCATGGCTACACCTTC
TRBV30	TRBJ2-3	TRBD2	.	CAWGTSGGTTDTQYF	TGTGCCTGGGGGACTAGCGGGGGGACCACAGATACGCAGTATTTT
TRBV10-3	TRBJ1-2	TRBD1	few	CAISWGQGGANGYTF	TGTGCCATCAGTTGGGGACAGGGGGGCGCTAACGGCTACACCTTC
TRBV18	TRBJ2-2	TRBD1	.	CASSTRTGNTGELFF	TGTGCCAGCTCAACCCGGACAGGGAACACCGGGGAGCTGTTTTTT
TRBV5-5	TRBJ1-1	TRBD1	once	CASSEDRVWNTEAFF	TGTGCCAGCAGCGAGGACAGGGTTTGGAACACTGAAGCTTTCTTT
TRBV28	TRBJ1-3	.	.	CASSVGVVWGNTIYF	TGTGCCAGCAGTGTTGGTGTAGTGTGGGGAAACACCATATATTTT
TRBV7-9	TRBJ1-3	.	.	CASSLGGPGNTIYF	TGTGCCAGCAGCTTAGGTGGGCCTGGAAACACCATATATTTT
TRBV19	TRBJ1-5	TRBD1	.	CASRATGNGNQPQHF	TGTGCCAGTAGGGCGACAGGGAACGGGAATCAGCCCCAGCATTTT
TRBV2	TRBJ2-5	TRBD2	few	CASSWTSGGIQETQYF	TGTGCCAGCAGTTGGACTAGCGGGGGTATCCAAGAGACCCAGTACTTC
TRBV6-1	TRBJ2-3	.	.	CASSEGGRTDTQYF	TGTGCCAGCAGTGAAGGGGGGCGCACAGATACGCAGTATTTT
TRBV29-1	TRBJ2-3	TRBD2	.	CSVGAGAPTDTQYF	TGCAGCGTTGGAGCGGGGGCCCCCACAGATACGCAGTATTTT
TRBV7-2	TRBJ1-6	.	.	CASSRDPVQANSPLHF	TGTGCCAGCAGCCGAGATCCGGTACAGGCAAATTCACCCCTCCACTTT
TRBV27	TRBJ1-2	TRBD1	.	CASSFRTGGGYTF	TGTGCCAGCAGCTTTCGGACAGGGGGCGGCTACACCTTC
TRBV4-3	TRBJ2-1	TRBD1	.	CASSQDSGGSYNEQFF	TGCGCCAGCAGCCAAGATTCAGGGGGCTCCTACAATGAGCAGTTCTTC
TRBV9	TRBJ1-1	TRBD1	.	CASSVTGTGSEAFF	TGTGCCAGCAGCGTGACCGGGACAGGGTCTGAAGCTTTCTTT
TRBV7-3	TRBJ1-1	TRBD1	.	CASSVERQGRAFF	TGTGCCAGCAGCGTAGAACGACAGGGACGAGCTTTCTTT
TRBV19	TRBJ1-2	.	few	CASNHRERNYGYTF	TGTGCCAGTAACCACAGGGAAAGGAACTATGGCTACACCTTC
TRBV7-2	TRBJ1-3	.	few	CASSQQGLSGNTIYF	TGTGCCAGCAGCCAACAGGGCCTCTCTGGAAACACCATATATTTT
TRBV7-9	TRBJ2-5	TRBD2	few	CASSSLTSGVAETQYF	TGTGCCAGCAGCTCCCTCACTAGCGGGGTGGCGGAGACCCAGTACTTC
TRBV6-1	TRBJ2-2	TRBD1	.	CASRDRLMELFF	TGTGCCAGCAGGGACAGGCTCATGGAGCTGTTTTTT
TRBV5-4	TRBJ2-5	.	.	CASSLDSSGRETQYF	TGTGCCAGCAGCTTGGACAGCTCGGGGAGAGAGACCCAGTACTTC
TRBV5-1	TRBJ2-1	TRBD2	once	CASSLGSGEYNEQFF	TGCGCCAGCAGCTTGGGTAGCGGGGAGTACAATGAGCAGTTCTTC
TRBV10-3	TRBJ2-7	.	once	CAISATEAEEQYF	TGTGCCATCAGTGCGACGGAGGCCGAGGAGCAGTACTTC
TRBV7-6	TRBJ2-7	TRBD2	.	CASSLGLAGVEQYF	TGTGCCAGCAGCCTCGGACTAGCGGGGGTCGAGCAGTACTTC
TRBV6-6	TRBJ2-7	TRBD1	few	CASTPGTGNLVEQYF	TGTGCCAGCACCCCCGGGACAGGTAACCTGGTCGAGCAGTACTTC
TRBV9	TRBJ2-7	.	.	CASSVAENLPYEQYF	TGTGCCAGCAGCGTAGCGGAGAATCTACCCTACGAGCAGTACTTC
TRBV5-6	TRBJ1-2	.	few	CASTLRGAEGYTF	TGTGCCAGCACCCTACGCGGCGCGGAAGGCTACACCTTC
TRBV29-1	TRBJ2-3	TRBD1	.	CSARSGTGAWDTQYF	TGCAGCGCCCGATCCGGGACAGGCGCTTGGGATACGCAGTATTTT
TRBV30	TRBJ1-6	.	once	CAWSLPNSPLNF	TGTGCCTGGAGTCTCCCTAATTCACCCCTCAACTTT
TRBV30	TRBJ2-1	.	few	CAWSPPGGEQFF	TGTGCCTGGAGCCCCCCTGGGGGGGAGCAGTTCTTC
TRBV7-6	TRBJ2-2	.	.	CASSLASAGELFF	TGTGCCAGCAGCTTAGCTAGCGCCGGGGAGCTGTTTTTT
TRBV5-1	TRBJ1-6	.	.	CASSSGQDSPLHF	TGCGCCAGCAGCTCGGGACAAGATTCACCCCTCCACTTT
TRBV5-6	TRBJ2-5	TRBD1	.	CASSLGTGGKTQYF	TGTGCCAGCAGCTTGGGGACAGGGGGGAAGACCCAGTACTTC
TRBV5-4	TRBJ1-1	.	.	CASSLQGGGTEAFF	TGTGCCAGCAGCTTGCAGGGAGGTGGCACTGAAGCTTTCTTT
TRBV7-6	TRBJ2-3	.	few	CASSLYGIRTDTQYF	TGTGCCAGCAGCTTATACGGGATTCGCACAGATACGCAGTATTTT
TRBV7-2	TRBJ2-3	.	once	CASTLPSTDTQYF	TGTGCCAGCACCTTACCCTCCACAGATACGCAGTATTTT
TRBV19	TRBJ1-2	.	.	CASSIIGAPYGYTF	TGTGCCAGTAGTATAATAGGGGCCCCCTATGGCTACACCTTC
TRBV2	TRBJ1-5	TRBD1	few	CASSGETGGSGNQPQHF	TGTGCCAGCAGTGGCGAGACAGGGGGTAGTGGCAATCAGCCCCAGCATTTT
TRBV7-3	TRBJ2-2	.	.	CASSLGQGITGELFF	TGTGCCAGCTCTTTGGGGCAGGGCATCACCGGGGAGCTGTTTTTT